Each of the 25 T cell receptor beta chains below was sequenced from the same sample in a study of a mutant IDH1 vaccine in newly diagnosed glioma. Time point defined: week 35, safety follow-up. Every single dose of the vaccine, 300 ug of mutant IDH1 20-mer peptide, came with topical imiquimod. Profiled with immunoSEQ multiplex PCR; TCRdb holds only in-frame clones, not every one. The data contain approximately 30,000 clones, roughly three quarters of them singletons. Their specific antigens are unknown. The sequences come from PBMCs, collected from a glioma patient whose treatment included an IDH1 peptide vaccine. Receptors were obtained from a young woman with glioma. Some clones in this sample may be carry-over from other donors' samples.

The rearrangement uses TRBV29-1 and TRBJ2-7; 9 bases are shared with TRBD1. From germline, CDR1 is SQVTM and CDR2 ANQGSEA. The CDR3 contains 13 residues. J lost 7 bases, V lost 3 bases, and 7 bases had no gene match. The CDR3 DNA reads as TGCAGCGTTGAGGACAGGGGCGCTCGAGAGCAGTACTTC. It yields the protein CSVEDRGAREQYF.

The chain couples TRBV7-2 to TRBJ2-3, with D possibly matching TRBD1 (5 bases). Trimming removed 5 bases from V and 8 bases from J, with 14 bases in between. Germline CDR1 SGHTA, CDR2 FQGNSA. The CDR3 sequence is 13 residues long. The DNA for the CDR3 is TGTGCCAGCAGCAACCGAGGAAGGGGTACGCAGTATTTT. Translated, it gives CASSNRGRGTQYF.

V usage is TRBV5-6 and J usage is TRBJ2-7, with D unclear. Trimming took 0 bases from V and 6 from J, leaving 13 bases between them. The CDR3 length is 14 residues. Germline V gives CDR1 SGHDT, CDR2 YYEEEE. CDR3 in amino acids: CASSLGHPLGEQYF. CDR3 DNA: TGTGCCAGCAGCTTGGGACATCCCCTGGGCGAGCAGTACTTC.

This clone was observed a few times. The CDR3 DNA sequence: TGCGCCAGCAGCCAAGAGGGAACTGGGGGCTTTCAGCCCCAGCATTTT. Amino acid sequence: CASSQEGTGGFQPQHF. V is TRBV4-1 and J is TRBJ1-5; maybe TRBD1 (6 bases). V lost 0 bases, J lost 6 bases, and 15 bases lay in between. The CDR3 has 16 amino acids. The germline V gene encodes CDR1 MGHRA and CDR2 YSYEKL.

The V gene is TRBV19, the J gene TRBJ2-1; TRBD2 matches at 8 bases. CDR1 and CDR2 from the germline V gene are LNHDA and SQIVND (reference sequence). This CDR3 region has 14 residues. The ends lost 8 bases at V and 0 bases at J; junction bases unmatched: 3. CDR3 loop: CASGSGNSYNEQFF. As DNA, the CDR3 is TGTGCCAGTGGTAGCGGGAACTCCTACAATGAGCAGTTCTTC.

The chain links TRBV7-9 to TRBJ1-5, with D possibly matching TRBD1 (6 bases). The CDR3 contains 15 residues. CDR1 is SEHNR, CDR2 FQNEAQ, per germline (reference sequence). Trimming took off 1 base at V and 3 bases at J, with 10 bases between the two ends. CDR3 residues: CASSLVGGHNQPQHF. As DNA, the CDR3 is TGTGCCAGCAGCTTAGTTGGGGGGCACAATCAGCCCCAGCATTTT. The entire variable domain, with the rest obtained from reference TRBV7-9 and TRBJ1-5, is as follows: DTGVSQNPRHKITKRGQNVTFRCDPISEHNRLYWYRQTLGQGPEFLTYFQNEAQLEKSRLLSDRFSAERPKGSFSTLEIQRTEQGDSAMYLCASSLVGGHNQPQHFGDGTRLSIL.

A few counts support this clone. This CDR3 is CASSLGLQGFNQPQHF. CDR3 DNA sequence: TGTGCCAGCAGCTTAGGATTACAGGGGTTCAATCAGCCCCAGCATTTT. The V and J genes are TRBV13 and TRBJ1-5; 7 bases fit TRBD1. J was trimmed by 3 bases and V by 0 bases; bases with no gene match: 5. The CDR3 contains 16 residues. CDR1 PRHDT and CDR2 FYEKMQ come from the germline V gene (reference sequence).

The chain has TRBV19 and TRBJ1-5; D perhaps matches TRBD1 (6 bases). CDR1 and CDR2 from the germline V gene are LNHDA and SQIVND (reference sequence). V gave up 5 bases and J gave up 4 bases, with 18 bases separating them. This CDR3 is built from 16 residues. CDR3 DNA sequence: TGTGCCAGTAGTGGGGCCGGGGGCATTGAAAATCAGCCCCAGCATTTT. This sequence encodes CASSGAGGIENQPQHF.

This clone has only one observation. The rearrangement uses TRBV19 and TRBJ2-1, with D possibly matching TRBD1 (5 bases). Germline CDR1 LNHDA, CDR2 SQIVND (reference sequence). The CDR3 length is 17 residues. Between the trimmed V and J ends, which lost 7 bases and 9 bases, there was a span of 28 bases. The CDR3: CASTLTRRSPRVGEQFF. In DNA, the CDR3 is TGTGCCAGTACCCTCACCCGCAGGAGCCCCAGGGTAGGTGAGCAGTTCTTC.

This chain connects TRBV9 to TRBJ2-3; D might be TRBD1 or TRBD2, each matching 6 bases. The V end was cut by 3 bases, the J end by 2 bases, with 10 bases between. Per the germline V gene, CDR1 is SGDLS and CDR2 is YYNGEE. The CDR3 is made up of 14 amino acids. The CDR3, as DNA: TGTGCCAGCAGCGAGGGGGGATCCACAGATACGCAGTATTTT. The encoded protein is CASSEGGSTDTQYF.

J is TRBJ1-4 and V is TRBV19; TRBD1 matches 7 bases. With V trimmed by 5 bases and J by 5 bases, 5 bases remained unmatched. CDR1 LNHDA and CDR2 SQIVND come from the germline V gene (reference sequence). The CDR3 contains 14 residues. The CDR3 DNA reads as TGTGCCAGTAGTGGGACAGACAACAATGAAAAACTGTTTTTT. As protein: CASSGTDNNEKLFF.

This clone has just one count. At one boundary the junction diverges from the germline segment, which might be a read error. The V call is TRBV20-1, the J call TRBJ2-7, with a possible D match to TRBD1 (6 bases). This CDR3 has 11 residues. The germline V gene encodes CDR1 DFQATT and CDR2 SNEGSKA (reference sequence). DNA of the CDR3: TGCAGTGCCCGAGCTGGACAGTACGAGAACTTC. Translated, it gives CSARAGQYENF.

This clone was counted only a few times. V usage is TRBV28 and J usage is TRBJ1-2; D is unclear. The CDR3 consists of 13 residues. Trimming removed 2 bases from V and 0 bases from J, with 4 bases in between. Germline V gene lookup returns CDR1 MDHEN and CDR2 SYDVKM. CDR3 amino acids: CASSLGANYGYTF. CDR3 DNA sequence: TGTGCCAGCAGTTTAGGCGCTAACTATGGCTACACCTTC.

V usage is TRBV9 and J usage is TRBJ1-1, with D perhaps TRBD1 (5 bases). The CDR3 length is 12 residues. V gave up 3 bases and J gave up 8 bases, with 11 bases separating them. From germline, CDR1 is SGDLS and CDR2 YYNGEE. Here the CDR3 reads CASSESGGEAFF. CDR3 nucleotides: TGTGCCAGCAGCGAGTCCGGGGGGGAAGCTTTCTTT.

The V and J genes are TRBV5-1 and TRBJ2-3; D is undetermined. Germline loops: CDR1 SGHRS, CDR2 YFSETQ. Trimming shortened V by 7 bases and J by 5 bases, and 14 bases separated the two germline ends. This CDR3 comprises 13 residues. CDR3 DNA sequence: TGCGCCAGCGCCCGGCTAGAAGGAGATACGCAGTATTTT. It encodes CASARLEGDTQYF.

The chain is built from TRBV10-3 and TRBJ1-1, with D possibly matching TRBD1 (5 bases). This CDR3 region has 14 residues. CDR1 and CDR2 (germline): ENHRY, SYGVKD. The germline V and J ends were trimmed by 0 bases and 3 bases, with 8 bases remaining between them. DNA of the CDR3: TGTGCCATCAGTGAGTCGCGGGGGGACACTGAAGCTTTCTTT. Protein sequence: CAISESRGDTEAFF.

The V gene is TRBV6-1, the J gene TRBJ1-6; tentatively, D is TRBD1 (5 bases). V gave up 3 bases and J gave up 9 bases, with 15 bases separating them. CDR3 length: 15 residues. Germline CDR1 reads MNHNS; CDR2 reads SASEGT. The CDR3 protein is CASSDMGELGSPLHF. CDR3 nucleotides: TGTGCCAGCAGTGACATGGGGGAGTTAGGTTCACCCCTCCACTTT.

V usage is TRBV6-6 and J usage is TRBJ2-5; D gene unclear. Trimming removed 0 bases from V and 13 bases from J, with 9 bases in between. Germline CDR1 and CDR2: MNHNY and SVGAGI (reference sequence). This CDR3 is built from 11 residues. The CDR3 DNA reads TGTGCCAGCAGTTACTCGGAGCCTCGGTACTTC. Its translation: CASSYSEPRYF.

This clone was observed a single time. The rearrangement links TRBV19 to TRBJ1-5; D unresolved. CDR3 length: 15 residues. With 4 bases removed from V and 0 bases from J, the gap between germline ends came to 10 bases. In germline, CDR1 is LNHDA, CDR2 SQIVND (reference sequence). CDR3 DNA sequence: TGTGCCAGTAGTACCGACTGGGGTAGCAATCAGCCCCAGCATTTT. Protein product: CASSTDWGSNQPQHF.

This clone turned up a few times. This rearrangement joins TRBV5-1 to TRBJ1-2; the match to TRBD1 covers 7 bases. V lost 0 bases to trimming and J lost 4 bases; unmatched junction nucleotides: 3. CDR1 and CDR2 (germline): SGHRS, YFSETQ. The CDR3 loop spans 14 amino acids. CDR3 bases: TGCGCCAGCAGCTTGGGAGGACAGGTCTATGGCTACACCTTC. Amino acid sequence: CASSLGGQVYGYTF.

The V call is TRBV25-1, the J call TRBJ1-2; D uncertain. The length of the CDR3 is 15 residues. Trimming shortened V by 2 bases and J by 0 bases, and 10 bases separated the two germline ends. CDR1 is MGHDK, CDR2 SYGVNS, per germline. The CDR3 spells CASSEPGGPNYGYTF. CDR3 nucleotides: TGTGCCAGCAGTGAACCCGGCGGGCCTAACTATGGCTACACCTTC.

The CDR3 spells CASSTSFSTDTQYF. The CDR3 DNA reads TGTGCCAGTAGTACTAGTTTCTCCACAGATACGCAGTATTTT. V gene TRBV19 combines with J gene TRBJ2-3; D uncertain. Germline assignment: CDR1 LNHDA and CDR2 SQIVND (reference sequence). Trimming took 4 bases from V and 2 from J, leaving 10 bases between them. This CDR3 has 14 amino acids. The full variable domain, completed using reference TRBV19 and TRBJ2-3, is DGGITQSPKYLFRKEGQNVTLSCEQNLNHDAMYWYRQDPGQGLRLIYYSQIVNDFQKGDIAEGYSVSREKKESFPLTVTSAQKNPTAFYLCASSTSFSTDTQYFGPGTRLTVL.

The rearrangement joins TRBV5-4 to TRBJ2-3, with a weak D call TRBD1 (6 bases). V lost 2 bases, J lost 2 bases, and 12 bases lay in between. The CDR3 runs 15 residues. Germline CDR1 and CDR2: SGHNT and YYREEE (reference sequence). The CDR3, as DNA: TGTGCCAGCAGCTTCTCCAGGGGATTCACAGATACGCAGTATTTT. Translated, it gives CASSFSRGFTDTQYF.

This clone rates as medium-sized. Other DNA sequences in this sample translate to the same CDR3. The J gene is TRBJ1-2, the V gene TRBV19, with 9 bases aligning to TRBD1. Germline V gene sequence: CDR1 LNHDA, CDR2 SQIVND (reference sequence). The length of the CDR3 is 15 residues. Trimming cost V 5 bases and J 1 base; bases outside gene matches: 5. The CDR3, as DNA: TGTGCCAGTAGTCCACAGGACAGGGGTAACTATGGCTACACCTTC. It codes for CASSPQDRGNYGYTF.

J is TRBJ2-1 and V is TRBV5-1; D is uncertain. The length of the CDR3 is 14 residues. V lost 0 bases and J lost 9, with 13 bases in between. Per the germline V gene, CDR1 is SGHRS and CDR2 is YFSETQ. The CDR3 DNA reads as TGCGCCAGCAGCTTGGAGTCCCCTCGGAGTGAGCAGTTCTTC. Protein: CASSLESPRSEQFF.